This T cell receptor (beta chain) is drawn from a study of cytomegalovirus exposure and HLA in healthy donors. General study results and limits: Data from an earlier analysis indicated that most TCR beta V segments were productive either about 87% or about 30% of the time.

Concerning this clone: What it binds is unknown.

Both 60 Vbeta primers and 13 Jbeta primers went into the PCR. Profiling relied on immunoSEQ multiplex PCR, and the TCRdb table lists in-frame clones only, not all of them. The sample consists of roughly 160,000 clones, roughly four fifths of them appearing once. Sequenced: PBMCs. This receptor was obtained from a man between 45 and 60 years old in good health and CMV-seropositive.

In DNA form, the CDR3 reads TGTGCCAGTGACAGTAACTATGGCTACACCTTC. It codes for CASDSNYGYTF. V usage is TRBV19 and J usage is TRBJ1-2; possibly TRBD1 for D (5 bases). This CDR3 contains 11 residues. Germline V CDR1 and CDR2: LNHDA, SQIVND (reference sequence). V lost 8 bases to trimming and J lost 1 base, with 5 bases between them.